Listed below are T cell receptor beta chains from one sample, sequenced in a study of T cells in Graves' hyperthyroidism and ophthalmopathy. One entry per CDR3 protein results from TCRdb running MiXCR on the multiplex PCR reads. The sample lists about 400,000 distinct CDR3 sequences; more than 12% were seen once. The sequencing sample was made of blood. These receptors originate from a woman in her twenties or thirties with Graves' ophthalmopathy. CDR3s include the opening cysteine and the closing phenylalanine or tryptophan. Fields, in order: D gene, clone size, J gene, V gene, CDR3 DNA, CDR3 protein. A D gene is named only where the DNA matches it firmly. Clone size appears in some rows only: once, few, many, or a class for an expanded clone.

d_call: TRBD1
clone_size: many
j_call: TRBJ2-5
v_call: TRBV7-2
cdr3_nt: TGTGCCAGCAGCTCAAGGACAGGGGGAGGACGAGAGACCCAGTACTTC
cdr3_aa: CASSSRTGGGRETQYF

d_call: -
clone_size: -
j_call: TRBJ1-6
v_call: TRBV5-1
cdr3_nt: TGCGCCAGCAGCTTGGAGGGGACCATTCGGAATTCACCCCTCCACTTT
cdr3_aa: CASSLEGTIRNSPLHF

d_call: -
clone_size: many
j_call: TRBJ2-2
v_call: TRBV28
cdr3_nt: TGTGCCAGTTCTCGGGACAAGGCTACCGGGGAGCTGTTTTTT
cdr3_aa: CASSRDKATGELFF

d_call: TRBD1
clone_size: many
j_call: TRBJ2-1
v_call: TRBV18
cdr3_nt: TGTGCCAGCTCACAGGGACAGGGTATCAATGAGCAGTTCTTC
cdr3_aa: CASSQGQGINEQFF

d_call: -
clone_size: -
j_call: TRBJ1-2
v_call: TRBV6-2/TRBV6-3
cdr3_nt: TGTGCCAGCAGTTCGGCGGGGGTCAGCTATGGCTACACCTTC
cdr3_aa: CASSSAGVSYGYTF

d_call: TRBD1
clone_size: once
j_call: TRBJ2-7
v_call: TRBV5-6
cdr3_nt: TGTGCCAGCAGCTTGGTGTCCCGGGACAGGGGCCTCCAAGCAGCCTACGAGCAGTACTTC
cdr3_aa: CASSLVSRDRGLQAAYEQYF

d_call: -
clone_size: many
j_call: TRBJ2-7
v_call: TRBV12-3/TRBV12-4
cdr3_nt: TGTGCCAGCAGTTGGGTCGCGGGGAGGACCTCTTCCTACGAGCAGTACTTC
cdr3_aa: CASSWVAGRTSSYEQYF

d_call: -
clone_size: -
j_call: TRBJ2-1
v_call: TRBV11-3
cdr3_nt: TGTGCCAGCAGCTTGGAGGGTAACGACAATGAGCAGTTCTTC
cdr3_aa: CASSLEGNDNEQFF

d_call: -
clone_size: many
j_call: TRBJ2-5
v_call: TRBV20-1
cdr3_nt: TGCAGCCCCTCGAAGGGCTCACTAGGGGAGACCCAGTACTTC
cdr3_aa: CSPSKGSLGETQYF

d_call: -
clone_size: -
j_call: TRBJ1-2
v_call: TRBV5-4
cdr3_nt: TGTGCCAGCAGCCTAAAACGGACAGACCCAAACTATGGCTACACCTTC
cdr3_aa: CASSLKRTDPNYGYTF

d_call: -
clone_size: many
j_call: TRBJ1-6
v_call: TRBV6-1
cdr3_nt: TGTGCCAGCAGTTCCCCCGTGGGCAGTTCGAATTCACCCCTCCACTTT
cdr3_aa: CASSSPVGSSNSPLHF

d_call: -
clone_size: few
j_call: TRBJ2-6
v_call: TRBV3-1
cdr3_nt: TGTGCCAGCAGCCAAGCTTTTCGGGACTTCTCCTCTGGGGCCAACGTCCTGACTTTC
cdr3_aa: CASSQAFRDFSSGANVLTF

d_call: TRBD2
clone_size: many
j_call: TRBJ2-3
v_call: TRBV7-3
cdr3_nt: TGTGCCAGCAGCCAAGGGCGGGGGAGCACAGATACGCAGTATTTT
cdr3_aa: CASSQGRGSTDTQYF

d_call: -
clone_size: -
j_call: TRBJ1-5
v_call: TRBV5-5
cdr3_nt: TGTGCCAGCAGCCACGGACTCGAGAATCAGCCCCAGCATTTT
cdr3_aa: CASSHGLENQPQHF

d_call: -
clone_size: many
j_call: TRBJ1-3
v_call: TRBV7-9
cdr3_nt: TGTGCCAGCAGCCCATCCGGGCCCCGGGACACCATATATTTT
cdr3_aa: CASSPSGPRDTIYF

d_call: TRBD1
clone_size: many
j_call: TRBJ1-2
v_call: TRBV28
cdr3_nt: TGTGCCAGCAGGCTGGGACAGATCTATGGCTACACCTTC
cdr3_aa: CASRLGQIYGYTF

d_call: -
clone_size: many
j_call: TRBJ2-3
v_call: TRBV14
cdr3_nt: TGTGCCAGCAGCCTAAAGGGGGGGATCGACACAGATACGCAGTATTTT
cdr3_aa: CASSLKGGIDTDTQYF

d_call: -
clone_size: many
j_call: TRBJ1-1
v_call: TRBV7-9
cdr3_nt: TGTGCCAGCAGCTTAGTGGGCAGGAGCACTGAAGCTTTCTTT
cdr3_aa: CASSLVGRSTEAFF

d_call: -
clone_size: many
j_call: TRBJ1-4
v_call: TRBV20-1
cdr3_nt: TGCAGTGCTAGGAAGAGAGCAACTAATGAAAAACTGTTTTTT
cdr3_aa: CSARKRATNEKLFF

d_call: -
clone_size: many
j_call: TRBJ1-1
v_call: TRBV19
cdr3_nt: TGTGCCAGTAGTATTAAGACCCCTTCGGTCGCTTTCTTT
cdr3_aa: CASSIKTPSVAFF

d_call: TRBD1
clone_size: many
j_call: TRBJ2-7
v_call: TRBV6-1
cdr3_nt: TGTGCCAGCAGTGAATGGGGACAGGGGCACCGGGAGCAGTACTTC
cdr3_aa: CASSEWGQGHREQYF

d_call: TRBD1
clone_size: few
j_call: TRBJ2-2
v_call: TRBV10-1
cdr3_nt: TGCGCCAGCAGTGAGTCGACAGGGAAATCGAACACCGGGGAGCTGTTTTTT
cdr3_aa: CASSESTGKSNTGELFF

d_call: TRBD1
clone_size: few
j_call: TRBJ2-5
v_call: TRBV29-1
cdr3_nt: TGCAGCGTTGGAGGGGGACAGGGGAAATTGCGGGAGACCCAGTACTTC
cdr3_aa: CSVGGGQGKLRETQYF

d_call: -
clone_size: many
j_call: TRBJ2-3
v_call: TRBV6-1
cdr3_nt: TGTGCCAGCAGTGACCACCCCCGGGGGATAGATACGCAGTATTTT
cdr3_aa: CASSDHPRGIDTQYF

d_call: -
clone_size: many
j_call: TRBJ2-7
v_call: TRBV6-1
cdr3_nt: TGTGCCAGCAGTGCGATTGGCGTCTACGAGCAGTACTTC
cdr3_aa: CASSAIGVYEQYF

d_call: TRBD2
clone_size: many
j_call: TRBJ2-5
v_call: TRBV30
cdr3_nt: TGTGCCTGGACGGGGGGAGGAGAGACCCAGTACTTC
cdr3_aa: CAWTGGGETQYF

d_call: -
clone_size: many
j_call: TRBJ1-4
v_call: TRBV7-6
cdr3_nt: TGTGCCAGCAGCAGGAGGCCGGTAGCTGCAACTAATGAAAAACTGTTTTTT
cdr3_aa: CASSRRPVAATNEKLFF

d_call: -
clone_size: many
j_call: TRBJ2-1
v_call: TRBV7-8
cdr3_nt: TGTGCCTCCCGCGGCGCGGGGGCGTGGAATGAGCAGTTCTTC
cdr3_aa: CASRGAGAWNEQFF

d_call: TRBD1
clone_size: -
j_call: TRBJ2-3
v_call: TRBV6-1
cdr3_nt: TGTGCCAGCAGCCCAGGGGGCGCGGGGACAGATACGCAGTATTTT
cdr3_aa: CASSPGGAGTDTQYF